Following are 6 T cell receptor beta chains from one sample sequenced in a study of shared clonotypes between healthy human individuals. TCRdb's copy holds only in-frame clones and misses some; the assay was immunoSEQ multiplex PCR. The sample has over a million clones, about 74% seen once. The sample consisted of memory CD4+ T cells sorted from blood. The subset here: CD45RA-negative fraction. Receptors were obtained from a man between 18 and 29 years old in good health.

The gene calls are TRBV30 and TRBJ2-3; TRBD1 agrees at 7 bases. CDR1 is GTSNPN, CDR2 SVGIG, per germline (reference sequence). The V and J ends lost 8 bases and 4 bases, in that order; junction bases with no gene match: 6. This CDR3 region has 12 residues. The DNA of the CDR3 is TGTGCCCGCCGACAGGGTCCAGATACGCAGTATTTT. Translated, it gives CARRQGPDTQYF.

The chain combines TRBV5-6 with TRBJ2-2, with 7 nucleotides matching TRBD1. Germline CDR1 reads SGHDT; CDR2 reads YYEEEE. V was clipped by 0 bases and J by 3 bases; unmatched bases: 2. CDR3 size: 15 residues. The CDR3 DNA follows: TGTGCCAGCAGCTTGGTAACAGGGGACACCGGGGAGCTGTTTTTT. Translated: CASSLVTGDTGELFF.

V usage is TRBV6-1 and J usage is TRBJ1-2; perhaps TRBD1 as D (6 bases). V shed 1 base and J shed 0 bases, with 6 bases lying between them. The CDR3 runs to 14 residues. Germline CDR1 reads MNHNS; CDR2 reads SASEGT. The DNA for the CDR3 is TGTGCCAGCAGTGAAGACAGGGCTAACTATGGCTACACCTTC. This encodes CASSEDRANYGYTF.

The J gene is TRBJ1-2, the V gene TRBV5-1; TRBD1 matches 7 bases. V shed 3 bases and J 4 bases; nucleotides not matched to a gene: 6. Per the germline V gene, CDR1 is SGHRS and CDR2 is YFSETQ. The CDR3 spans 14 residues. CDR3 residues: CASSSPGQPYGYTF. CDR3 nucleotides: TGCGCCAGCAGCTCCCCGGGACAGCCCTATGGCTACACCTTC.

The V call is TRBV2, the J call TRBJ2-1; TRBD2 might be the D (5 bases). Trimming stripped 6 bases from V and 0 bases from J, with 12 bases between. The germline gives CDR1 SNHLY, CDR2 FYNNEI. The CDR3 extends over 15 amino acids. CDR3 sequence (DNA): TGTGCCAGCAGCGTTTTGCGGGCCTCCTACAATGAGCAGTTCTTC. Translating it yields CASSVLRASYNEQFF.

This clone has more than one count but fewer than ten. This chain uses TRBV27 with TRBJ2-7; D possibly matches TRBD1 or TRBD2 (5 bases each). Trimming shortened V by 5 bases and J by 6 bases, and 14 bases separated the two germline ends. CDR3 length: 13 residues. Germline V gives CDR1 MNHEY, CDR2 SMNVEV (reference sequence). The CDR3 loop is CASSLGPLSEQYF. CDR3 DNA: TGTGCCAGCAGTCTGGGACCTCTCTCCGAGCAGTACTTC.